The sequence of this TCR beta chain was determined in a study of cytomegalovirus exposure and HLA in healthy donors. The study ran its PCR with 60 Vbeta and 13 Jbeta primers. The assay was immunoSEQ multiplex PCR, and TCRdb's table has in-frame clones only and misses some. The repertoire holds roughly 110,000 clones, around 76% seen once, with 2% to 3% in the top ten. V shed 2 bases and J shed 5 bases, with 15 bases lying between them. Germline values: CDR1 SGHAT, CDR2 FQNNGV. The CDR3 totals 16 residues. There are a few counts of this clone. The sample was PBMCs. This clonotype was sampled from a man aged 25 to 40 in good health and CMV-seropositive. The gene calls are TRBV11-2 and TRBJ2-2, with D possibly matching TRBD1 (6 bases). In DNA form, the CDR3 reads TGTGCCAGCAGCTTATACCCGGGACAAATGACCGGGGAGCTGTTTTTT. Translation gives CASSLYPGQMTGELFF. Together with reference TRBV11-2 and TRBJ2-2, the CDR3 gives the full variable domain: EAGVAQSPRYKIIEKRQSVAFWCNPISGHATLYWYQQILGQGPKLLIQFQNNGVVDDSQLPKDRFSAERLKGVDSTLKIQPAKLEDSAVYLCASSLYPGQMTGELFFGEGSRLTVL.